This T cell receptor beta chain was recovered during a study of T cell responses to AZD1222 COVID-19 vaccine (TCRdb year 2021). Looking at the study overall: AZD1222 recipients given second doses at about 4 weeks or at about 12 weeks were pooled, since spike-specific TCR depth and breadth were not found to differ between the two schedules. TCR sequencing covered more than 230 trial participants: around 210 given two doses of AZD1222 and 26 given two doses of MenACWY control vaccine. Trial participants were enrolled by age into 18-55, 56-69 and 70-plus year subgroups, with about 150, 28 and 57 TCR-sequenced participants respectively. Study-level results and caveats: Nearly half of unique spike-specific TCRs reportedly recognized epitopes outside regions mutated in the B.1.351 and B.1.1.7 variants. Participants were mostly white British, with more females than males. The authors suggested clonal diversity may have been underestimated. The whole spike protein was spanned by vaccine-associated CD4 TCRs, and dominant responses were seen in regions 160-218 and 743-854. Only 5 to 7 AZD1222 recipients were SARS-CoV-2 seropositive at baseline, limiting conclusions about previously exposed vaccinees. Spike-specific TCR breadth and depth rose significantly after two AZD1222 doses compared with day 0 and with MenACWY recipients. In the small 56-69-year group, the increase in depth fell short of significance, most likely because of low power. No day 14 peak-response samples were available, so repertoires were characterized only after the peak T cell response.

This clone occurred many times. Its antigen target is currently unknown. It has no much larger one-base neighbor in the sample; base qualities were not kept. The time point tag for this specimen amounts to: baseline before first vaccination. The vaccinee samples were drawn from two UK trials, COV001 and COV002, one of which was a single-blind randomized controlled phase 2/3 trial testing AZD1222 (ChAdOx1 nCoV-19) in healthy adults. For TCRbeta chain sequencing, PBMC samples from trial participants were taken at day 0 and at day 28 after the second dose. The V and J ends are trimmed by 1 base and 8 bases, leaving 3 bases between them. There are 11 amino acids in the CDR3, from cysteine to phenylalanine inclusive. The DNA shown is the 33-base CDR3, in frame from base 1. CDR1 and CDR2 are read off the germline V gene (reference sequence) as SEHNR and FQNEAQ. The CDR3 regions of human TCRbeta chains were analyzed by immunosequencing. The paper's processing steps were these. TCRs in the repertoires were matched against a reference library of SARS-CoV-2-specific TCRs that had been generated with the MIRA antigen-specificity platform. Breadth meant the fraction of unique TCRs that were SARS-CoV-2-associated, whereas depth meant the fraction of total T cells that were SARS-CoV-2-associated. Each spike-specific TCR was assigned to its reactive spike region and to a CD4 or CD8 class using the MIRA data. Log10-transformed breadth and depth values were compared by one-way ANOVA with Sidak's multiple comparisons tests. TCRdb's version of the immuneACCESS table is confined to in-frame rearrangements and falls short of the full clone set. An unresolved V gene accounts for under half of the shortfall where checked; the remainder is of unknown origin. V, J and clone size derive from that table, while D and trimming were established from the DNA sequence. Here the sample has tens of thousands of clones; about 85% occur a single time. Of the sample, 21% is held by the ten largest clones.

This specimen was peripheral blood, taken on day 0 of AZD1222 vaccination. Recombination linked TRBV7-9 to TRBJ2-1, with the D gene not confidently named. The receptor was isolated from an adult in good health. The CDR3 region has the sequence CASSLVYEQFF. In nucleotides, the sequence is TGTGCCAGCAGCTTAGTGTATGAGCAGTTCTTC.